This T cell receptor beta chain was sequenced during a study of T cell responses to AZD1222 COVID-19 vaccine. Using immunoSEQ multiplex PCR, the repertoire was profiled, and TCRdb retains in-frame clones only, with some absent. The sample lists about 120,000 clones, roughly 80% occurring once. This clone came up a few times. V lost 2 bases and J lost 2, with 6 bases in between. The CDR3 has 13 amino acids. Germline loops: CDR1 GTSNPN, CDR2 SVGIG (reference sequence). This clonotype originated in an adult in good health. The specimen was peripheral blood, collected on day 0 of AZD1222 vaccination. J is TRBJ2-2 and V is TRBV30; D remains ambiguous. CDR3 in amino acids: CAWSWDNTGELFF. The DNA of the CDR3 is TGTGCCTGGAGTTGGGATAACACCGGGGAGCTGTTTTTT.